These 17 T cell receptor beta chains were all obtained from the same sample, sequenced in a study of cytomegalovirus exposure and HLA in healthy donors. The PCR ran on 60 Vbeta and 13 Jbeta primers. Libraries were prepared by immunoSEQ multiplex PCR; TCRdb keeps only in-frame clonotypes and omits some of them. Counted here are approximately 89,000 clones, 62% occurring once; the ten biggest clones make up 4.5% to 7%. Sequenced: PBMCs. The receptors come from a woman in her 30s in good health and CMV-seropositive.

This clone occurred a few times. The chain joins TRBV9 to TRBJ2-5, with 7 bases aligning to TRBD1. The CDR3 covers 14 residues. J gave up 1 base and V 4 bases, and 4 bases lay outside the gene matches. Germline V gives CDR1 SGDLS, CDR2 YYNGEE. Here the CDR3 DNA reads TGTGCCAGCAGCTCCGACAGGGTCCAAGAGACCCAGTACTTC. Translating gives CASSSDRVQETQYF.

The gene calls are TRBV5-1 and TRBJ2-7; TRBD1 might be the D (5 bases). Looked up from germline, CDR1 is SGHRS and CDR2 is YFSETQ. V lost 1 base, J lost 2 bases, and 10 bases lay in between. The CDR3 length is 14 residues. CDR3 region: CASSLTGTTYEQYF. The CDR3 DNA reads TGCGCCAGCAGCTTGACAGGAACTACCTACGAGCAGTACTTC.

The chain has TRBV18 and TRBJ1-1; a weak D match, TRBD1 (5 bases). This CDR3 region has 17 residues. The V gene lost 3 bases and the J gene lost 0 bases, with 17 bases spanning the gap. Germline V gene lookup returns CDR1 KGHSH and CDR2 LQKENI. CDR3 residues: CASSPLAPQGVNTEAFF. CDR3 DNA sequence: TGTGCCAGCTCACCCTTAGCACCGCAGGGCGTGAACACTGAAGCTTTCTTT.

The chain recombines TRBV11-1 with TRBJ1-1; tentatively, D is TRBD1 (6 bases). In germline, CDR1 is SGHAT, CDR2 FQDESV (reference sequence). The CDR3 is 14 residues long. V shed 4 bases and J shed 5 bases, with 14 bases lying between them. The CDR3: CASSSLGGGTEAFF. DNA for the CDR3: TGTGCCAGCAGCTCCCTAGGGGGGGGTACTGAAGCTTTCTTT.

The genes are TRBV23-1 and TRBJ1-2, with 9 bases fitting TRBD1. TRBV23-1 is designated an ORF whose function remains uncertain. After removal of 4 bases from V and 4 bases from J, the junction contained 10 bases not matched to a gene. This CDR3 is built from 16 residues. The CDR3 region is CASSPDWGQGAYGYTF. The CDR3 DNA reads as TGCGCCAGCAGTCCAGATTGGGGACAGGGCGCCTATGGCTACACCTTC.

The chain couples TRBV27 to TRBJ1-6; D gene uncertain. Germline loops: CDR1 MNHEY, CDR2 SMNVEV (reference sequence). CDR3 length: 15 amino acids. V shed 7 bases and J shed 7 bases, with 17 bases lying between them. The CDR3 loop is CASTLRSSTNSPLHF. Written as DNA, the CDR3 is TGTGCCAGCACTCTGAGGTCCTCCACGAATTCACCCCTCCACTTT.

The CDR3 DNA is TGTGCCAGCAAGATTGGACAGGGCAGAGCTTTCTTT. Residues: CASKIGQGRAFF. The V gene is TRBV28, the J gene TRBJ1-1; 8 bases are shared with TRBD1. CDR1 MDHEN and CDR2 SYDVKM come from the germline V gene. V gave up 7 bases and J gave up 10 bases; unmatched junction bases: 8. The CDR3 has 12 amino acids. The complete variable domain, with remaining parts taken from reference TRBV28 and TRBJ1-1, reads DVKVTQSSRYLVKRTGEKVFLECVQDMDHENMFWYRQDPGLGLRLIYFSYDVKMKEKGDIPEGYSVSREKKERFSLILESASTNQTSMYLCASKIGQGRAFFGQGTRLTVV.

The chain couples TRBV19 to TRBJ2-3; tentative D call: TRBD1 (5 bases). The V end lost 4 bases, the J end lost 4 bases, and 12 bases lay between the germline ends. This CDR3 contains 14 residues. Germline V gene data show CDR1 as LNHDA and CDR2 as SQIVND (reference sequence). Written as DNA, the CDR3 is TGTGCCAGTAGTAAGGATAGGGGCGCAGATACGCAGTATTTT. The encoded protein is CASSKDRGADTQYF.

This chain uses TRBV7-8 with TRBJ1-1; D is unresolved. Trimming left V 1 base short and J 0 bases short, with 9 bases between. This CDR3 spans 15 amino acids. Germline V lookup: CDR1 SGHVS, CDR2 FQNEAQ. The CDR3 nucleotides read TGTGCCAGCAGCTTAGACCGTAGAATGAACACTGAAGCTTTCTTT. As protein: CASSLDRRMNTEAFF.

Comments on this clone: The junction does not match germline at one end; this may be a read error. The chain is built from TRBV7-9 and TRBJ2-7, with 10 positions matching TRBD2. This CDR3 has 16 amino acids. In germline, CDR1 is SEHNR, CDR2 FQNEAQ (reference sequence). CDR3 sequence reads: CSSSLAERGGAYEQYF. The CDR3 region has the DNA TGTTCCAGCAGCTTAGCCGAGCGGGGGGGAGCCTACGAGCAGTACTTC.

The CDR3 sequence is CASSLDGGVGQPQHF. In DNA form, the CDR3 reads TGTGCCAGCAGCTTAGATGGGGGGGTAGGACAGCCCCAGCATTTT. The gene calls are TRBV7-2 and TRBJ1-5; tentative D call: TRBD1 (5 bases). The V end lost 1 base, the J end lost 7 bases, and 14 bases lay between the germline ends. The CDR3 loop spans 15 amino acids. The germline gives CDR1 SGHTA, CDR2 FQGNSA.

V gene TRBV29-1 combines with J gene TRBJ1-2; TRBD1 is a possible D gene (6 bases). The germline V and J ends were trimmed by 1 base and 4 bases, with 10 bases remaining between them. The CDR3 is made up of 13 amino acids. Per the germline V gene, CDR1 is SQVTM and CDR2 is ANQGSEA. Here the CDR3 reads CSVEVGGAYGYTF. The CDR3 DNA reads TGCAGCGTTGAAGTGGGGGGGGCCTATGGCTACACCTTC.

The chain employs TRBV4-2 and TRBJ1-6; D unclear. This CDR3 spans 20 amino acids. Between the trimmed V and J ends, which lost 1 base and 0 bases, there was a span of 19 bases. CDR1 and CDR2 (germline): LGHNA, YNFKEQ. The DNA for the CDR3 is TGTGCCAGCAGCCAAGGGGCGGGAATACCGGATACCTCCTATAATTCACCCCTCCACTTT. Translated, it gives CASSQGAGIPDTSYNSPLHF.

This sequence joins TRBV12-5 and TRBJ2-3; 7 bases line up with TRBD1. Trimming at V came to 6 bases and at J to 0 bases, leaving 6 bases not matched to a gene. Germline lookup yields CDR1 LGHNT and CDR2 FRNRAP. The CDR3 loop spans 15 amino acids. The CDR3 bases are TGTGCTAGTGGCCCCGACAGGGCTAGCACAGATACGCAGTATTTT. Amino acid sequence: CASGPDRASTDTQYF.

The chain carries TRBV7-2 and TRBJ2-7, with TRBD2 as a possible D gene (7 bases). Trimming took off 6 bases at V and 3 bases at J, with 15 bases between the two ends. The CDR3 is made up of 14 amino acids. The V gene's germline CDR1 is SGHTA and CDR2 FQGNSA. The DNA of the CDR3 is TGTGCCAGCAGGCGGGGGCCTACCAACTACGAGCAGTACTTC. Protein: CASRRGPTNYEQYF.

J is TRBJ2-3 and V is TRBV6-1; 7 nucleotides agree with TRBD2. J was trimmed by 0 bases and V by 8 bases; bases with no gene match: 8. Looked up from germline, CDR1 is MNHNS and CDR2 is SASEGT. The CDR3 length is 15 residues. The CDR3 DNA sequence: TGTGCCAGCCTTAACCAGCGGGGAAGCACAGATACGCAGTATTTT. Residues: CASLNQRGSTDTQYF.

CDR3 coding DNA: TGTGCCAGCAGCTTAGGATCGACTAGCGGGGGGATCTACAATGAGCAGTTCTTC. Its protein product is CASSLGSTSGGIYNEQFF. J is TRBJ2-1 and V is TRBV11-1, with 13 bases identical to TRBD2. This CDR3 has 18 amino acids. The V gene end was trimmed by 1 base and the J gene end by 3 bases; junction bases not matched to a gene: 6. Germline V CDR1 and CDR2: SGHAT, FQDESV (reference sequence).